Listed here are 16 T cell receptor beta chains from one sample, sequenced in a study of PD-L1 blockade in urothelial cancer. Time point of the sample: pretreatment peripheral blood. Assay used: immunoSEQ multiplex PCR; TCRdb lists only in-frame clones, some missing. The sample includes approximately 50,000 clones, approximately 79% of them seen just once. Here the sequenced sample was PBMCs, taken around atezolizumab (anti-PD-L1) treatment. Every receptor here comes from a man between 65 and 85 years old with urothelial cancer.

The V gene is TRBV4-3, the J gene TRBJ1-2; 8 bases are a match to TRBD1. The germline V gene has CDR1 LGHNA and CDR2 YSLEER. The CDR3 has 17 amino acids. Trimming cost V 0 bases and J 2 bases; bases outside gene matches: 8. The CDR3 sequence is CASSQDTGGKLNYGYTF. The CDR3 nucleotides read TGCGCCAGCAGCCAAGATACAGGGGGAAAATTAAACTATGGCTACACCTTC.

The V gene is TRBV19, the J gene TRBJ1-1; D gene uncertain. Per germline, CDR1 LNHDA and CDR2 SQIVND (reference sequence). This CDR3 is 13 amino acids long. V was clipped by 6 bases and J by 8 bases, with 16 bases between them. CDR3 bases: TGTGCCAGTAGCAACCCTAATACCCAAGAAGCTTTCTTT. The encoded protein is CASSNPNTQEAFF.

The gene calls are TRBV28 and TRBJ2-1; possibly TRBD2 for D (5 bases). Trimming shortened V by 4 bases and J by 1 base, and 14 bases separated the two germline ends. The germline V gene encodes CDR1 MDHEN and CDR2 SYDVKM. This CDR3 is 16 amino acids long. In DNA form, the CDR3 reads TGTGCCAGCAGTTCCTCCACTCGAGGGTCCTACAATGAGCAGTTCTTC. This translates into CASSSSTRGSYNEQFF.

This sequence joins TRBV7-9 and TRBJ1-1; D remains ambiguous. Trimming cost V 1 base and J 5 bases, with 8 bases left between them. Germline V lookup: CDR1 SEHNR, CDR2 FQNEAQ (reference sequence). This CDR3 has 13 amino acids. This chain's CDR3 is CASSLDQVTEAFF. CDR3 bases: TGTGCCAGCAGCTTAGATCAGGTGACTGAAGCTTTCTTT.

J is TRBJ2-1 and V is TRBV19, with D perhaps TRBD1 (6 bases). The V gene's germline CDR1 is LNHDA and CDR2 SQIVND (reference sequence). Between the trimmed V and J ends, which lost 6 bases and 7 bases, there was a span of 19 bases. The CDR3 spans 15 residues. Written as DNA, the CDR3 is TGTGCCAGTAGCCTCCAACAGGGTCAGATTAATGAGCAGTTCTTC. It encodes CASSLQQGQINEQFF.

V and J are TRBV6-5 and TRBJ1-4; 10 nucleotides match TRBD1. CDR1 is MNHEY, CDR2 SVGAGI, per germline. The V segment lost 6 bases and the J segment 10 bases; nucleotides outside the gene matches: 5. The CDR3 has 13 residues. In DNA, the CDR3 is TGTGCCAGCAGCCGGGGGGACAGGGGAAAACTGTTTTTT. Translating it yields CASSRGDRGKLFF.

This clone showed up just a few times. CDR3 sequence: CASSLDTVIRPYGYTF. For the CDR3, the DNA is TGTGCCAGCAGCTTGGACACCGTTATAAGACCCTATGGCTACACCTTC. The chain joins TRBV7-9 to TRBJ1-2, with D maybe TRBD1 (5 bases). Looked up from germline, CDR1 is SEHNR and CDR2 is FQNEAQ (reference sequence). The CDR3 has 16 amino acids. Trimming left V 3 bases short and J 4 bases short, with 18 bases between.

The rearrangement uses TRBV6-1 and TRBJ1-2; TRBD1 matches 8 bases. CDR1 is MNHNS, CDR2 SASEGT, per germline. This CDR3 has 14 amino acids. V was clipped by 7 bases and J by 8 bases; unmatched bases: 12. The CDR3 loop reads CASNLDREIGGYTF. The CDR3 nucleotides read TGTGCCAGCAATCTGGACAGGGAGATAGGAGGCTACACCTTC.

The chain is built from TRBV5-1 and TRBJ1-1; unclear D gene. Trimming left V 7 bases short and J 1 base short, with 8 bases between. The CDR3 runs to 12 residues. Germline CDR1 is SGHRS and CDR2 is YFSETQ. CDR3 DNA sequence: TGCGCCAGCCAGGAAACGAACACTGAAGCTTTCTTT. As protein: CASQETNTEAFF.

The table lists this clone with a few counts. This chain joins TRBV25-1 and TRBJ1-3, with D hard to call. Germline V gene lookup returns CDR1 MGHDK and CDR2 SYGVNS. This CDR3 is built from 16 residues. Trimming left V 1 base short and J 1 base short, with 11 bases between. CDR3 amino acids: CASSEFGSFSGNTIYF. The CDR3 region has the DNA TGTGCCAGCAGTGAATTCGGGTCTTTTTCTGGAAACACCATATATTTT.

This chain connects TRBV30 to TRBJ1-2; D might be TRBD1 (6 bases). The CDR3 sequence is 15 residues long. CDR1 and CDR2 (germline): GTSNPN, SVGIG (reference sequence). V was shortened by 5 bases and J by 2 bases, with 18 bases between the two germline ends. CDR3 protein: CAWETHGQINYGYTF. The DNA for the CDR3 is TGTGCCTGGGAGACCCATGGACAGATAAACTATGGCTACACCTTC.

The V call is TRBV7-3, the J call TRBJ1-1; 8 bases fit TRBD1. This CDR3 is 15 amino acids long. The V gene end was trimmed by 5 bases and the J gene end by 2 bases; junction bases not matched to a gene: 7. CDR1 is SGHTA and CDR2 is FQGTGA in the germline V gene. CDR3 DNA: TGTGCCAGCAGCCGGCGGACAGGGACTAACACTGAAGCTTTCTTT. It is translated as CASSRRTGTNTEAFF.

The V and J genes are TRBV2 and TRBJ1-4; 9 nucleotides line up with TRBD1. The trim removed 7 bases at V and 9 bases at J, leaving 12 bases unmatched. CDR1 is SNHLY and CDR2 is FYNNEI in the germline V gene. The CDR3 sequence is 15 residues long. CDR3 nucleotide sequence: TGTGCCAGCACCATGGGAGGACAGGGGACGAAAAAACTGTTTTTT. Its translation is CASTMGGQGTKKLFF.

The chain joins TRBV5-1 to TRBJ1-6; D gene ambiguous. The germline V gene encodes CDR1 SGHRS and CDR2 YFSETQ. The V end lost 4 bases, the J end lost 8 bases, and 10 bases lay between the germline ends. The CDR3 runs 13 residues. This CDR3 reads CASSTPGDSPLHF. CDR3 sequence (DNA): TGCGCCAGCAGCACCCCCGGGGATTCACCCCTCCACTTT.

This clone occurred a few times. The rearrangement joins TRBV4-2 to TRBJ2-7; no reliable D call. Germline values: CDR1 LGHNA, CDR2 YNFKEQ. V gave up 0 bases and J gave up 4 bases, with 13 bases separating them. The CDR3 has 15 residues. The DNA of the CDR3 is TGTGCCAGCAGCCAAGATTTAACAGCCGCATACGAGCAGTACTTC. Residues: CASSQDLTAAYEQYF.

The chain has TRBV19 and TRBJ2-1; 7 nucleotides agree with TRBD2. The CDR3 covers 16 residues. Germline V CDR1 and CDR2: LNHDA, SQIVND (reference sequence). After removal of 7 bases from V and 3 bases from J, the junction contained 12 bases not matched to a gene. This CDR3 is CASMPGRANVYNEQFF. CDR3 in DNA: TGTGCCAGTATGCCAGGGAGGGCTAACGTCTACAATGAGCAGTTCTTC.